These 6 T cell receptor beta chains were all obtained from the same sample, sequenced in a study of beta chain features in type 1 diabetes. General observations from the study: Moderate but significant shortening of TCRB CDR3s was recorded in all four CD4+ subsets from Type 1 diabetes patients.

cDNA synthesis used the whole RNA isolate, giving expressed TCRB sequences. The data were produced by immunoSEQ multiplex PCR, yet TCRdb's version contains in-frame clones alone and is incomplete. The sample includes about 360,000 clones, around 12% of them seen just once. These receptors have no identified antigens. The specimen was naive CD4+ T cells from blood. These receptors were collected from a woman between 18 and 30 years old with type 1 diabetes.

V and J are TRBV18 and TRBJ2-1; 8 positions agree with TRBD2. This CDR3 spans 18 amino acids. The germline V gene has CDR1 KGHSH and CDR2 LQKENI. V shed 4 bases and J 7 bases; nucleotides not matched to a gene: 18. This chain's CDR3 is CASSLRRESGGGGNEQFF. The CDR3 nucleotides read TGTGCCAGCTCACTTCGCCGCGAAAGCGGGGGAGGGGGAAATGAGCAGTTCTTC.

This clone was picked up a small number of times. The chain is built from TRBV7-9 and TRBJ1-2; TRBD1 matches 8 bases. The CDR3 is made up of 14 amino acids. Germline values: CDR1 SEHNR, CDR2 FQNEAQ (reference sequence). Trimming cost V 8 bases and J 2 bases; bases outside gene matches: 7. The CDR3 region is CASQGGTGNYGYTF. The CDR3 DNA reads TGTGCCAGCCAGGGCGGGACAGGAAACTATGGCTACACCTTC. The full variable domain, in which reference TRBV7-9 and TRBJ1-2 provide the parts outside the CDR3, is DTGVSQNPRHKITKRGQNVTFRCDPISEHNRLYWYRQTLGQGPEFLTYFQNEAQLEKSRLLSDRFSAERPKGSFSTLEIQRTEQGDSAMYLCASQGGTGNYGYTFGSGTRLTVV.

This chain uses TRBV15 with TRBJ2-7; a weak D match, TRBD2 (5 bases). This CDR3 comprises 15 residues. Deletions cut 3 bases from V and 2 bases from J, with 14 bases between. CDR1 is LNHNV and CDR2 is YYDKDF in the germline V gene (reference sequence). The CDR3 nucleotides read TGTGCCACCAGCAGGACCCCGAGGAGGACCTACGAGCAGTACTTC. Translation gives CATSRTPRRTYEQYF.

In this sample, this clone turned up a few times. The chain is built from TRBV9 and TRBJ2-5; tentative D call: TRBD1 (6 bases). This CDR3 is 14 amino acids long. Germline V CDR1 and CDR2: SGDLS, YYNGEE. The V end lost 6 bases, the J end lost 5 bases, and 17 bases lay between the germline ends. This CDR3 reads CASNVQGSSETQYF. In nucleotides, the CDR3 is TGTGCCAGCAATGTACAGGGATCGTCTGAGACCCAGTACTTC.

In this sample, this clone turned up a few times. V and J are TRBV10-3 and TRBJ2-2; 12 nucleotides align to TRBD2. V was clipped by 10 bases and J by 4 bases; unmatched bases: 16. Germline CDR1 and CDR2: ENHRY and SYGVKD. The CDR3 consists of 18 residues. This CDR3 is CATHRSSGGASGTGELFF. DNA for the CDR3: TGTGCCACACACCGGTCTAGCGGGGGGGCCTCAGGCACCGGGGAGCTGTTTTTT.

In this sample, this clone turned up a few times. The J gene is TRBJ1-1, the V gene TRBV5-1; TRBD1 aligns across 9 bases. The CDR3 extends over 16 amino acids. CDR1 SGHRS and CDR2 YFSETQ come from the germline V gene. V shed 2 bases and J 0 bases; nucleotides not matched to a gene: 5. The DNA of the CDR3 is TGCGCCAGCAGCTTACTCACAGGGGGCTTGAACACTGAAGCTTTCTTT. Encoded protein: CASSLLTGGLNTEAFF.